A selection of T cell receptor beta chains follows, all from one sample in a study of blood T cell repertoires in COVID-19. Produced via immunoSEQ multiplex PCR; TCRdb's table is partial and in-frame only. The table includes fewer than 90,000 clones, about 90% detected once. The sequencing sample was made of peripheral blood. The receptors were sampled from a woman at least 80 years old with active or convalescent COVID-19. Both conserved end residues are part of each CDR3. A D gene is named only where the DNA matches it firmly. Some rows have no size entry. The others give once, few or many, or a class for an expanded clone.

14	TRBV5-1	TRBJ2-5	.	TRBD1	CASSKGTGEETQYF	TGCGCCAGCAGCAAAGGGACAGGGGAAGAGACCCAGTACTTC
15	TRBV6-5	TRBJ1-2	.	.	CASSPGPSTLWGYTF	TGTGCCAGCAGCCCCGGGCCTAGCACGCTTTGGGGCTACACCTTC
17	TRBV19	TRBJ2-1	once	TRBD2	CASSAYPSASGGNEQFF	TGTGCCAGTAGTGCCTACCCCTCGGCTAGCGGGGGGAATGAGCAGTTCTTC
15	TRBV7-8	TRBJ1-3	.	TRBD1	CASSLDRAPGNTIYF	TGTGCCAGCAGCCTTGACAGGGCTCCGGGAAACACCATATATTTT
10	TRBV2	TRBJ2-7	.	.	CASTRGEQYF	TGTGCCAGCACCAGGGGCGAGCAGTACTTC
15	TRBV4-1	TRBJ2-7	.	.	CASSHARAVPYEQYF	TGCGCCAGCAGCCACGCCCGCGCGGTTCCCTACGAGCAGTACTTC
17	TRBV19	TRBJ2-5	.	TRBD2	CASSRTSGTPYQETQYF	TGTGCCAGTAGTAGGACTAGCGGGACCCCGTACCAAGAGACCCAGTACTTC
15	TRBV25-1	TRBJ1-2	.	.	CASNASPDTNYGYTF	TGTGCCAGCAACGCGTCCCCCGACACTAACTATGGCTACACCTTC
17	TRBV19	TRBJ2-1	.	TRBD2	CASSISLAGLSYNEQFF	TGTGCCAGTAGTATTTCACTAGCGGGACTGTCCTACAATGAGCAGTTCTTC
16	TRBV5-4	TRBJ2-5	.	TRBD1	CASSSRDRGPQETQYF	TGTGCCAGCAGCTCCCGGGACAGGGGGCCCCAAGAGACCCAGTACTTC
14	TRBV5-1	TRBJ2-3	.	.	CASSLEGDTDTQYF	TGCGCCAGCAGCTTGGAGGGGGACACAGATACGCAGTATTTT
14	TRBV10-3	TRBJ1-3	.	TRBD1	CAIRETGRGNTIYF	TGTGCCATCAGGGAGACAGGGCGCGGAAACACCATATATTTT
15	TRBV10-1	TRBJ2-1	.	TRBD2	CASSESTSGEDEQFF	TGCGCCAGCAGTGAGTCGACTAGCGGGGAAGATGAGCAGTTCTTC
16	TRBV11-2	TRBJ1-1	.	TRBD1	CASSWTQGARRTEAFF	TGTGCCAGCAGCTGGACTCAGGGGGCGCGTCGGACTGAAGCTTTCTTT
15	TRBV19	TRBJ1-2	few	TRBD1	CASSEWDREGNGYTF	TGTGCCAGTAGTGAATGGGACAGGGAGGGGAATGGCTACACCTTC
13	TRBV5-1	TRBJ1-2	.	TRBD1	CASSKGQGYGYTF	TGCGCCAGCAGCAAGGGACAGGGCTATGGCTACACCTTC
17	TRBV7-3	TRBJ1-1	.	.	CASSLKGQVSLNTEAFF	TGTGCCAGCAGCTTAAAAGGTCAGGTCAGCTTGAACACTGAAGCTTTCTTT
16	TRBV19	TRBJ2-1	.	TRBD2	CASNPSGLAEANEQFF	TGTGCCAGCAACCCGAGCGGACTAGCGGAGGCAAATGAGCAGTTCTTC
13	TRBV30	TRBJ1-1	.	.	CAWSVGGEGEAFF	TGTGCCTGGAGTGTAGGAGGGGAGGGTGAAGCTTTCTTT
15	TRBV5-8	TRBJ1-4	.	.	CASSKGELTNEKLFF	TGTGCCAGCAGCAAGGGGGAACTTACTAATGAAAAACTGTTTTTT
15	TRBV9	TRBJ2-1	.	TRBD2	CASSSTSGVYNEQFF	TGTGCCAGCAGCTCGACTAGCGGGGTCTACAATGAGCAGTTCTTC
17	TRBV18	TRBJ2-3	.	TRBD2	CASSPRQLAGVTDTQYF	TGTGCCAGCTCACCACGGCAACTAGCGGGGGTGACAGATACGCAGTATTTT
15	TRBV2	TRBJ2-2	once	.	CASSVRSGDTGELFF	TGTGCCAGCAGTGTGCGTTCAGGTGACACCGGGGAGCTGTTTTTT
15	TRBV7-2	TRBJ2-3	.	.	CASSLGRGSTDTQYF	TGTGCCAGCAGCTTAGGTAGGGGCAGCACAGATACGCAGTATTTT
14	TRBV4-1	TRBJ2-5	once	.	CASSQELGRETQYF	TGCGCCAGCAGCCAAGAATTGGGGCGGGAGACCCAGTACTTC